This entry lists 3 T cell receptor beta chains sequenced from one sample in a study of shared clonotypes between healthy human individuals. Some clones are missing from TCRdb's copy, which holds only in-frame ones; the method was immunoSEQ multiplex PCR. Among about 2,500,000 clones listed, 90% to 95% were seen once. Sequencing used naive CD4+ T cells sorted from blood. Subset defined: CD45RA+ positively selected. The origin of the receptors is a man in his late teens or twenties in good health.

The J gene is TRBJ1-6, the V gene TRBV2, with D unclear. The CDR3 is made up of 12 amino acids. Germline-derived CDR1 and CDR2 are SNHLY and FYNNEI. Trimming pared 7 bases from V and 5 bases from J, leaving 6 bases between. The CDR3 sequence: CASTADNSPLHF. CDR3 coding DNA: TGTGCCAGCACAGCGGATAATTCACCCCTCCACTTT.

Note on this clone: This CDR3 is also generated by other DNA sequences in the sample. This rearrangement joins TRBV5-4 to TRBJ1-1; tentatively, D is TRBD1 (5 bases). Trimming removed 2 bases from V and 0 bases from J, with 8 bases in between. CDR1 is SGHNT and CDR2 is YYREEE in the germline V gene (reference sequence). This CDR3 comprises 14 residues. CDR3 amino acids: CASSLDSMNTEAFF. Here the CDR3 DNA reads TGTGCCAGCAGCTTAGACAGCATGAACACTGAAGCTTTCTTT. Filled out from reference TRBV5-4 and TRBJ1-1, the complete variable domain reads ETGVTQSPTHLIKTRGQQVTLRCSSQSGHNTVSWYQQALGQGPQFIFQYYREEENGRGNFPPRFSGLQFPNYSSELNVNALELDDSALYLCASSLDSMNTEAFFGQGTRLTVV.

As concerns this clone: The same CDR3 also results from other DNA sequences found in this sample. This chain joins TRBV6-1 and TRBJ1-1, with D uncertain. The CDR3 runs to 13 residues. Trimming cost V 6 bases and J 0 bases, with 8 bases left between them. Per germline, CDR1 MNHNS and CDR2 SASEGT. The CDR3 loop is CASREGMNTEAFF. CDR3 in DNA: TGTGCCAGCAGGGAGGGAATGAACACTGAAGCTTTCTTT.